This is a list of T cell receptor beta chains from one sample in a study of CD8 T cells in ankylosing spondylitis. TCRdb redid the calling of the 5' RACE reads with MiXCR, one entry per CDR3 protein. The table includes 500,000 to 550,000 distinct CDR3 sequences, more than 9.5% detected once. The sequenced sample was blood, either unsorted or a sorted T cell fraction (not recorded which). The receptor source for this set is a male donor with ankylosing spondylitis. The CDR3 runs from the conserved cysteine through the conserved F or W. Fields, in order: clone size, V gene, J gene, D gene, CDR3 length, CDR3 DNA, CDR3 protein. The D gene is left open where the match is weak. Expanded clones are given a class, and other clones once, few, many or no size at all.

clone size: .; V gene: TRBV10-1; J gene: TRBJ2-1; D gene: .; CDR3 length: 15; CDR3 DNA: TGCGCCAGCAGTCAAGACAGTTACTCCTACAATGAGCAGTTCTTC; CDR3 protein: CASSQDSYSYNEQFF
clone size: .; V gene: TRBV29-1; J gene: TRBJ2-5; D gene: .; CDR3 length: 13; CDR3 DNA: TGCAGCGTTGCAACCAACCAAGAAGAGACCCAGTACTTC; CDR3 protein: CSVATNQEETQYF
clone size: .; V gene: TRBV3-1; J gene: TRBJ2-5; D gene: .; CDR3 length: 14; CDR3 DNA: TGTGCCAGCAGCCGCTGGTCGAGCTTGGCGACCCAGTACTTC; CDR3 protein: CASSRWSSLATQYF
clone size: .; V gene: TRBV5-1; J gene: TRBJ1-6; D gene: .; CDR3 length: 14; CDR3 DNA: TGCGCCAGCAGCTTGGGCGGTAACAATTCACCCCTCCACTTT; CDR3 protein: CASSLGGNNSPLHF
clone size: many; V gene: TRBV3-1; J gene: TRBJ2-7; D gene: .; CDR3 length: 15; CDR3 DNA: TGTGCCAGCAGCCAAGATTCTAGCAGGTCCTACGAGCAGTACTTC; CDR3 protein: CASSQDSSRSYEQYF
clone size: many; V gene: TRBV5-1; J gene: TRBJ2-7; D gene: .; CDR3 length: 14; CDR3 DNA: TGCGCCAGCAGCCTACTCGATCCTAATGGCGAGCAGTACTTC; CDR3 protein: CASSLLDPNGEQYF
clone size: .; V gene: TRBV20-1; J gene: TRBJ1-2; D gene: .; CDR3 length: 13; CDR3 DNA: TGCAGTGCTAGAGGTGGTCTGGACTATGGCTACACCTTC; CDR3 protein: CSARGGLDYGYTF
clone size: few; V gene: TRBV24-1; J gene: TRBJ2-3; D gene: TRBD2; CDR3 length: 15; CDR3 DNA: TGTGCCACCAGTGGAGGGACTAGCGGGATGGATACGCAGTATTTT; CDR3 protein: CATSGGTSGMDTQYF
clone size: .; V gene: TRBV18; J gene: TRBJ1-1; D gene: TRBD1; CDR3 length: 15; CDR3 DNA: TGTGCCAGCTCACCAGGGACAGGCATGAACACTGAAGCTTTCTTT; CDR3 protein: CASSPGTGMNTEAFF
clone size: few; V gene: TRBV5-1; J gene: TRBJ2-1; D gene: .; CDR3 length: 14; CDR3 DNA: TGCGCCAGCAGCTTGGATCTCAGCTACAATGAGCAGTTCTTC; CDR3 protein: CASSLDLSYNEQFF
clone size: .; V gene: TRBV5-4; J gene: TRBJ2-1; D gene: .; CDR3 length: 14; CDR3 DNA: TGTGCCAGCAGAATCTACGGGGGCGGCGATGAGCAGTTCTTC; CDR3 protein: CASRIYGGGDEQFF
clone size: few; V gene: TRBV15; J gene: TRBJ2-4; D gene: TRBD1; CDR3 length: 15; CDR3 DNA: TGTGCCACCAGCAGAGTTAAGGGGGCTGAGAACATTCAGTACTTC; CDR3 protein: CATSRVKGAENIQYF
clone size: few; V gene: TRBV20-1; J gene: TRBJ2-7; D gene: TRBD2; CDR3 length: 14; CDR3 DNA: TGCAGTGCTAGGGACGACGGGAGGAGCGACGAGCAGTACTTC; CDR3 protein: CSARDDGRSDEQYF
clone size: .; V gene: TRBV20-1; J gene: TRBJ1-4; D gene: .; CDR3 length: 13; CDR3 DNA: TGCAGTGCTTGGGGGGGGCCGTCCGAAAAACTGTTTTTT; CDR3 protein: CSAWGGPSEKLFF
clone size: few; V gene: TRBV18; J gene: TRBJ1-5; D gene: .; CDR3 length: 14; CDR3 DNA: TGTGCCAGCTCACCATCCGGGGTAGGTCAGCCCCAGCATTTT; CDR3 protein: CASSPSGVGQPQHF
clone size: .; V gene: TRBV11-2; J gene: TRBJ1-5; D gene: .; CDR3 length: 16; CDR3 DNA: TGTGCCAGCAGCCCACATGGACGATATAGGCATCAGCCCCAGCATTTT; CDR3 protein: CASSPHGRYRHQPQHF
clone size: .; V gene: TRBV30; J gene: TRBJ2-2; D gene: .; CDR3 length: 12; CDR3 DNA: TGTGCCTGGGGCCAGGGGACCGGGGAGCTGTTTTTT; CDR3 protein: CAWGQGTGELFF
clone size: .; V gene: TRBV7-8; J gene: TRBJ2-1; D gene: .; CDR3 length: 19; CDR3 DNA: TGTGCCAGCAGCGACCCGGTTAGGGGGAGCAGTCCCTCCTACAATGAGCAGTTCTTC; CDR3 protein: CASSDPVRGSSPSYNEQFF
clone size: .; V gene: TRBV11-2; J gene: TRBJ1-1; D gene: .; CDR3 length: 13; CDR3 DNA: TGTGCCAGCAGCTTAGGAGGGCCGGGCGGAGCTTTCTTT; CDR3 protein: CASSLGGPGGAFF
clone size: few; V gene: TRBV10-3; J gene: TRBJ2-3; D gene: TRBD2; CDR3 length: 16; CDR3 DNA: TGTGCCATCAGTGAGTCGGACGGGAGGTACACAGATACGCAGTATTTT; CDR3 protein: CAISESDGRYTDTQYF
clone size: .; V gene: TRBV30; J gene: TRBJ1-1; D gene: .; CDR3 length: 13; CDR3 DNA: TGTGCCTCTAAGTATTATGGGGACACTGAAGCTTTCTTT; CDR3 protein: CASKYYGDTEAFF
clone size: few; V gene: TRBV3-1; J gene: TRBJ2-1; D gene: TRBD2; CDR3 length: 14; CDR3 DNA: TGTGCCAGTTCTAGCGGGATGAATAGGTGGGAGCAGTTCTTC; CDR3 protein: CASSSGMNRWEQFF